This is a list of T cell receptor beta chains from one sample in a study of blood T cell repertoires in COVID-19. Here immunoSEQ multiplex PCR was the method, and the copy in TCRdb shows in-frame clones only, minus some. The repertoire includes roughly 400,000 clones, nearly 90% of them detected once, and 2% to 2.5% sits in the top ten. The source material was PBMCs or T cells enriched from blood (not recorded which). The receptors here all came from a woman aged 40 to 50 with acute COVID-19. The CDR3 runs from the conserved cysteine through the conserved F or W. The D gene is left open where the match is weak. Rows give clone size only sometimes, using once, few, many, or a class for an expanded clone.

J: TRBJ2-3
V: TRBV11-2
size: -
D: TRBD2
DNA: TGTGCCAGCAGCTTAATCCTAGCGGGGGTAGATACGCAGTATTTT
CDR3: CASSLILAGVDTQYF

J: TRBJ2-7
V: TRBV18
size: -
D: -
DNA: TGTGCCAGCTCACCAGGGACAAGCTACGAGCAGTACTTC
CDR3: CASSPGTSYEQYF

J: TRBJ1-2
V: TRBV19
size: -
D: -
DNA: TGTGCCAGTAGTATCTGGGCAGGGGTGATTTTC
CDR3: CASSIWAGVIF

J: TRBJ2-6
V: TRBV5-1
size: few
D: -
DNA: TGCGCCAGCAGTTTCGGCTCTGGGGCCAACGTCCTGACTTTC
CDR3: CASSFGSGANVLTF

J: TRBJ1-1
V: TRBV30
size: -
D: -
DNA: TGTGCCTGGACCTCAAGGAGGGACACTGAAGCTTTCTTT
CDR3: CAWTSRRDTEAFF

J: TRBJ1-1
V: TRBV14
size: -
D: -
DNA: TGTGCCAGCAGCCAAGGGCCGGGAGTAGAAGCTTTCTTT
CDR3: CASSQGPGVEAFF

J: TRBJ1-1
V: TRBV5-8
size: -
D: -
DNA: TGTGCCAGCAGCCGACGACCGGGCACTGAAGCTTTCTTT
CDR3: CASSRRPGTEAFF

J: TRBJ1-2
V: TRBV19
size: -
D: -
DNA: TGTGCCATCTGGTTGGGGACAAACCATGGCTACACCTTC
CDR3: CAIWLGTNHGYTF

J: TRBJ2-3
V: TRBV4-1
size: -
D: -
DNA: TGCGCCAGCAGCCAAGATCCTTTTAACACAGATACGCAGTATTTT
CDR3: CASSQDPFNTDTQYF

J: TRBJ2-3
V: TRBV5-4
size: -
D: -
DNA: TGTGCCAGCAGCCGAGGCACAGATACGCAGTATTTT
CDR3: CASSRGTDTQYF

J: TRBJ2-7
V: TRBV10-3
size: once
D: -
DNA: TGTGCCCTATCAGGAGGGTACGAGCAGTACTTC
CDR3: CALSGGYEQYF

J: TRBJ2-7
V: TRBV20-1
size: -
D: -
DNA: TGCAGTGCTAGTCAGGGGATCACCTACGAGCAGTACTTC
CDR3: CSASQGITYEQYF

J: TRBJ2-5
V: TRBV9
size: -
D: -
DNA: TGTGCCAGCAGCTTGGACAGCCGTCAAGAGACCCAGTACTTC
CDR3: CASSLDSRQETQYF

J: TRBJ2-3
V: TRBV7-2
size: -
D: TRBD2
DNA: TGTGCCAGCAGCTTAATGGCGGGGGGCGCAGATACGCAGTATTTT
CDR3: CASSLMAGGADTQYF

J: TRBJ2-7
V: TRBV24-1
size: -
D: -
DNA: TGTGCCACCAGTGGTCATAGGGGCGAGCAGTACTTC
CDR3: CATSGHRGEQYF

J: TRBJ1-5
V: TRBV30
size: -
D: TRBD1
DNA: TGTGCCTGGAGGACAGGGAATCAGCCCCAGCATTTT
CDR3: CAWRTGNQPQHF

J: TRBJ1-3
V: TRBV30
size: -
D: -
DNA: TGTGCCTGGAGGCGCGGGGGCCTTGGAAACACCATATATTTT
CDR3: CAWRRGGLGNTIYF

J: TRBJ1-5
V: TRBV12-5
size: -
D: -
DNA: TGTGCTAGTGGTTATCAGGGAGGGAATCAGCCCCAGCATTTT
CDR3: CASGYQGGNQPQHF

J: TRBJ2-7
V: TRBV29-1
size: -
D: TRBD1
DNA: TGCAGCGTTGAAATGGGCTACAGGGGGTCCTACGAGCAGTACTTC
CDR3: CSVEMGYRGSYEQYF

J: TRBJ1-6
V: TRBV4-1
size: -
D: -
DNA: TGCGCCAGCAGCCAAGAAGCCGGGAAAATCTCCTATAATTCACCCCTCCACTTT
CDR3: CASSQEAGKISYNSPLHF

J: TRBJ2-7
V: TRBV29-1
size: -
D: TRBD1
DNA: TGCAGCGTTACCTGGACAGGGGGGTACGAGCAGTACTTC
CDR3: CSVTWTGGYEQYF

J: TRBJ2-1
V: TRBV5-1
size: once
D: -
DNA: TGCGCCAGCAGCCTCGGGGGTAATGAGCAGTTCTTC
CDR3: CASSLGGNEQFF

J: TRBJ1-3
V: TRBV15
size: -
D: -
DNA: TGTGCCACCAGCAGAGATCGGGGGGCTGAAGGAAACACCATATATTTT
CDR3: CATSRDRGAEGNTIYF

J: TRBJ1-2
V: TRBV6-5
size: -
D: -
DNA: TGTGCCAGCATGGTGGGGAGGACCTATGGCTACACCTTC
CDR3: CASMVGRTYGYTF

J: TRBJ2-1
V: TRBV4-1
size: once
D: TRBD1
DNA: TGCGCCAGCAGCCAAGGGACAGGGGGCTATGAGCAGTTCTTC
CDR3: CASSQGTGGYEQFF

J: TRBJ2-2
V: TRBV7-6
size: -
D: TRBD2
DNA: TGTGCCAGCAGCATCAAGGGGGGACTAGCGGGACCCGGGGAGCTGTTTTTT
CDR3: CASSIKGGLAGPGELFF

J: TRBJ1-2
V: TRBV11-2
size: -
D: -
DNA: TGTGCCAGCAGCTTAATGTCGGCTAGCTATGGCTACACCTTC
CDR3: CASSLMSASYGYTF

J: TRBJ2-7
V: TRBV4-1
size: -
D: -
DNA: TGCGCCAGCAGCCAAGGCGCGGGTCAGACAACCTACGAGCAGTACTTC
CDR3: CASSQGAGQTTYEQYF

J: TRBJ1-6
V: TRBV10-3
size: -
D: -
DNA: TGTGCCATCAGTGGGCAAGTGGATTCACCCCTCCACTTT
CDR3: CAISGQVDSPLHF

J: TRBJ1-6
V: TRBV9
size: -
D: -
DNA: TGTGCCAGCAGCGTAGGGAATGCGGAAAACTTCTCACCCCTCCACTTT
CDR3: CASSVGNAENFSPLHF

J: TRBJ1-2
V: TRBV6-5
size: -
D: -
DNA: TGTGCCAGCAGAGCAGACAGTTCCTATGGCTACACCTTC
CDR3: CASRADSSYGYTF

J: TRBJ1-2
V: TRBV29-1
size: -
D: -
DNA: TGCAGCGTTGAAGGAGCTAGGACTGTGGACTTAGGTGGCTACACCTTC
CDR3: CSVEGARTVDLGGYTF

J: TRBJ2-1
V: TRBV11-2
size: -
D: TRBD2
DNA: TGTGCCAGCAGCGTTAGCGGGGGTTACTACAATGAGCAGTTCTTC
CDR3: CASSVSGGYYNEQFF

J: TRBJ2-7
V: TRBV27
size: once
D: TRBD2
DNA: TGTGCCAGCAGATGGACTAGCGGGGTAAGCTACGAGCAGTACTTC
CDR3: CASRWTSGVSYEQYF

J: TRBJ1-1
V: TRBV6-6
size: -
D: -
DNA: TGTGCCAGCAGGTATACAGTGAACACTGAAGCTTTCTTT
CDR3: CASRYTVNTEAFF

J: TRBJ1-4
V: TRBV5-6
size: -
D: TRBD1
DNA: TGTGCCAGCAGCTCCCTCGACAGGGGGCCTAATGAAAAACTGTTTTTT
CDR3: CASSSLDRGPNEKLFF

J: TRBJ2-1
V: TRBV19
size: -
D: TRBD2
DNA: TGTGCCAGTGGACTAGCTTCGCTGGGGTACAATGAGCAGTTCTTC
CDR3: CASGLASLGYNEQFF

J: TRBJ1-1
V: TRBV23-1
size: -
D: -
DNA: TGCGCCAGCAGTCCCCAAGAGCACGGGAACACTGAAGCTTTCTTT
CDR3: CASSPQEHGNTEAFF

J: TRBJ2-5
V: TRBV10-3
size: few
D: -
DNA: TGTGCCATCAGTGACATCCGGGTCCAAGAGACCCAGTACTTC
CDR3: CAISDIRVQETQYF

J: TRBJ1-1
V: TRBV5-1
size: -
D: -
DNA: TGCGCCAGCAGCCTGGACGGTTGGAACACTGAAGCTTTCTTT
CDR3: CASSLDGWNTEAFF

J: TRBJ1-6
V: TRBV6-5
size: once
D: -
DNA: TGTGCCAGCAGTTACTCTTTTACAGAATTCAATTCACCCCTCCACTTT
CDR3: CASSYSFTEFNSPLHF

J: TRBJ1-5
V: TRBV12-3/TRBV12-4
size: -
D: TRBD1
DNA: TGTGCCAGCAGCACAGGGGTGGAGCAGCCCCAGCATTTT
CDR3: CASSTGVEQPQHF

J: TRBJ2-1
V: TRBV29-1
size: -
D: TRBD1
DNA: TGCAGCGTTGAGGACGACACAGGGGTTCACTACAATGAGCAGTTCTTC
CDR3: CSVEDDTGVHYNEQFF

J: TRBJ1-2
V: TRBV7-9
size: -
D: -
DNA: TGTGCCAGCAGCTTAGGGGCGTATGGCTACACCTTC
CDR3: CASSLGAYGYTF

J: TRBJ2-5
V: TRBV19
size: -
D: TRBD1
DNA: TGTGCCAGTAGCGCTCAGGGGGCCCAAGAGACCCAGTACTTC
CDR3: CASSAQGAQETQYF

J: TRBJ2-7
V: TRBV2
size: -
D: -
DNA: TGTGCCAGTCGGACAGGCCGGGGGGAGCAGTACTTC
CDR3: CASRTGRGEQYF

J: TRBJ2-7
V: TRBV14
size: -
D: TRBD1
DNA: TGTGCCAGCAGCCAGAGGGACAGGGACGACGAGCAGTACTTC
CDR3: CASSQRDRDDEQYF

J: TRBJ1-2
V: TRBV10-3
size: -
D: TRBD1
DNA: TGTGCCATCAGGACAGGGGGCGGTAACTATGGCTACACCTTC
CDR3: CAIRTGGGNYGYTF